Presented here are 14 T cell receptor beta chains from one specimen sequenced in a study of cytomegalovirus exposure and HLA in healthy donors. This PCR relied on a set of 60 Vbeta primers and 13 Jbeta primers. TCRdb's table, derived via immunoSEQ multiplex PCR, lists solely in-frame clones and lacks some. The sample comprises under 200,000 clones, 70% to 80% of which are singletons, and approximately 0.39% rests with the top ten. The specimen sequenced was PBMCs. The receptors here all came from a male donor in good health and CMV-seropositive.

The chain couples TRBV7-2 to TRBJ1-5; D gene unclear. The V and J ends lost 1 base and 3 bases respectively, with 7 bases between them. The CDR3 runs 14 residues. Germline V CDR1 and CDR2: SGHTA, FQGNSA. The CDR3 protein is CASSLGILNQPQHF. DNA of the CDR3: TGTGCCAGCAGCTTAGGTATCCTCAATCAGCCCCAGCATTTT.

This chain uses TRBV27 with TRBJ2-7, with 8 bases fitting TRBD2. CDR3 length: 14 residues. Germline CDR1 MNHEY, CDR2 SMNVEV (reference sequence). J lost 5 bases, V lost 5 bases, and 8 bases had no gene match. CDR3 protein: CASSGGLAPNEQYF. CDR3 DNA sequence: TGTGCCAGCAGTGGAGGACTAGCCCCAAACGAGCAGTACTTC.

V is TRBV6-4 and J is TRBJ1-1, with D unclear. CDR1 is MRHNA, CDR2 SNTAGT, per germline. This CDR3 is built from 11 residues. With 7 bases removed from V and 10 bases from J, the gap between germline ends came to 13 bases. DNA for the CDR3: TGTGCCAGCATCCCCGCAGCAGGAGCTTTCTTT. Translated: CASIPAAGAFF.

The V call is TRBV23-1, the J call TRBJ1-6; D ambiguous. TRBV23-1 is flagged as an ORF with uncertain function. V was clipped by 0 bases and J by 7 bases, with 13 bases between them. The CDR3 sequence is 16 residues long. The CDR3 nucleotides read TGCGCCAGCAGTCAATCGGCCCGGGGATTGAATTCACCCCTCCACTTT. Protein: CASSQSARGLNSPLHF.

The genes are TRBV15 and TRBJ2-5, with 8 bases fitting TRBD1. The V gene end was trimmed by 8 bases and the J gene end by 5 bases; junction bases not matched to a gene: 10. In germline, CDR1 is LNHNV, CDR2 YYDKDF (reference sequence). The CDR3 has 14 amino acids. CDR3 residues: CATRRNRGVETQYF. The CDR3 coding sequence is TGTGCCACCCGAAGGAACAGGGGGGTGGAGACCCAGTACTTC. The whole variable domain, filled in from reference TRBV15 and TRBJ2-5, reads DAMVIQNPRYQVTQFGKPVTLSCSQTLNHNVMYWYQQKSSQAPKLLFHYYDKDFNNEADTPDNFQSRRPNTSFCFLDIRSPGLGDTAMYLCATRRNRGVETQYFGPGTRLLVL.

The chain recombines TRBV5-1 with TRBJ1-1; 7 nucleotides align to TRBD1. CDR3 length equals 15 residues. V dropped 4 bases and J dropped 3; count of bases not matched to a gene: 9. Looked up from germline, CDR1 is SGHRS and CDR2 is YFSETQ. The CDR3 region has the DNA TGCGCCAGCAGCCTCCGGACAGGAGCGGACACTGAAGCTTTCTTT. Its translation is CASSLRTGADTEAFF.

This chain joins TRBV5-6 and TRBJ1-6; the D is unclear. In germline, CDR1 is SGHDT, CDR2 YYEEEE. This CDR3 contains 17 residues. V was shortened by 4 bases and J by 1 base, with 15 bases between the two germline ends. In DNA form, the CDR3 reads TGTGCCAGCAGCACGGAGGGAGGCGAATCCTATAATTCACCCCTCCACTTT. Protein: CASSTEGGESYNSPLHF.

The genes are TRBV6-1 and TRBJ2-7; 9 bases map to TRBD1. The germline gives CDR1 MNHNS, CDR2 SASEGT. Losses at the gene ends were 3 bases for V and 3 bases for J; bases not matched to a gene: 6. The CDR3 spans 15 residues. CDR3 DNA sequence: TGTGCCAGCAGTGATCGGGACAGGGTAGTCTACGAGCAGTACTTC. Translated, it gives CASSDRDRVVYEQYF.

J is TRBJ2-1 and V is TRBV10-3; 11 bases are shared with TRBD1. The CDR3 extends over 16 amino acids. Trimming cost V 2 bases and J 8 bases; bases outside gene matches: 8. Germline V gives CDR1 ENHRY, CDR2 SYGVKD. The CDR3 spells CAISEDGQGAGDEQFF. The CDR3 bases are TGTGCCATCAGTGAGGACGGACAGGGGGCAGGGGATGAGCAGTTCTTC.

Only one count was recorded for this clone. The V and J genes are TRBV7-2 and TRBJ2-5, with a tentative D call TRBD2 (6 bases). Germline CDR1 reads SGHTA; CDR2 reads FQGNSA. This CDR3 region has 15 residues. Deletions cut 0 bases from V and 5 bases from J, with 13 bases between. The CDR3 spells CASSLAGGSRETQYF. In DNA form, the CDR3 reads TGTGCCAGCAGCTTAGCCGGGGGTAGTCGGGAGACCCAGTACTTC.

Only one count was recorded for this clone. The chain uses TRBV2 and TRBJ2-4; a weak D match, TRBD2 (6 bases). Germline V gene sequence: CDR1 SNHLY, CDR2 FYNNEI. Trimming cost V 6 bases and J 6 bases, with 15 bases left between them. This CDR3 has 14 residues. CDR3 in amino acids: CASSRRGVTNIQYF. CDR3 bases: TGTGCCAGCAGCCGGCGGGGCGTAACAAACATTCAGTACTTC.

V gene TRBV7-9 combines with J gene TRBJ1-2; D gene ambiguous. V was shortened by 1 base and J by 4 bases, with 7 bases between the two germline ends. The CDR3 consists of 13 residues. Per the germline V gene, CDR1 is SEHNR and CDR2 is FQNEAQ (reference sequence). The CDR3 bases are TGTGCCAGCAGCTTAGGGCAGTCCTATGGCTACACCTTC. Its translation is CASSLGQSYGYTF.

The V call is TRBV14, the J call TRBJ2-7; 8 nucleotides agree with TRBD2. In germline, CDR1 is SGHDN, CDR2 FVKESK. The CDR3 contains 15 residues. Trimming at V came to 6 bases and at J to 5 bases, leaving 12 bases not matched to a gene. CDR3 region: CASSQEPGTSNEQYF. The DNA of the CDR3 is TGTGCCAGCAGTCAGGAACCCGGGACTAGTAACGAGCAGTACTTC.

This chain connects TRBV5-1 to TRBJ1-5, with TRBD1 as a possible D gene (6 bases). CDR3 length: 15 amino acids. V lost 2 bases and J lost 0, with 9 bases in between. Germline V gene sequence: CDR1 SGHRS, CDR2 YFSETQ. The CDR3 coding sequence is TGCGCCAGCAGCTTAGGGGGATATAGCAATCAGCCCCAGCATTTT. It is translated as CASSLGGYSNQPQHF.